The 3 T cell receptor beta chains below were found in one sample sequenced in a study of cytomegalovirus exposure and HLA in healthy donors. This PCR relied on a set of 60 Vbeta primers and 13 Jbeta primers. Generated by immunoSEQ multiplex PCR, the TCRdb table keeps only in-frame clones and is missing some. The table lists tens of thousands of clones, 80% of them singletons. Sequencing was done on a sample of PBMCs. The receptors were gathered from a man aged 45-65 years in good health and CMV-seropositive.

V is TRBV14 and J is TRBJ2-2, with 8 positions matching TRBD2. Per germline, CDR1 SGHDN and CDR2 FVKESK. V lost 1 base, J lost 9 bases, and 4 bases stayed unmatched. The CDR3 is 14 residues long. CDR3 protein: CASSQVLAAWELFF. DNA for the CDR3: TGTGCCAGCAGCCAAGTACTAGCGGCGTGGGAGCTGTTTTTT.

The CDR3 loop reads CSAIQGGGYTF. CDR3 in DNA: TGCAGTGCGATACAGGGGGGCGGCTACACCTTC. The rearrangement links TRBV20-1 to TRBJ1-2; TRBD1 agrees at 8 bases. CDR1 DFQATT and CDR2 SNEGSKA come from the germline V gene (reference sequence). V shed 6 bases, J shed 8 bases, and the junction held 5 bases outside the gene matches. The CDR3 consists of 11 residues.

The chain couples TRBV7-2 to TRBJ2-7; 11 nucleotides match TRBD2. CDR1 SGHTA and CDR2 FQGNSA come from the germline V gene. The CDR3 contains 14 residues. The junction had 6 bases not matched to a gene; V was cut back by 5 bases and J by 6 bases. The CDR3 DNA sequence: TGTGCCAGCAGCGTTACTAGCGGGAGAGGCGAGCAGTACTTC. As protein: CASSVTSGRGEQYF.